A selection of T cell receptor beta chains follows, all from one sample in a study of blood T cell repertoires in COVID-19. Clones were sequenced by immunoSEQ multiplex PCR, and TCRdb holds only the in-frame ones, with some missing. Among some 300,000 clones listed, 85% to 90% were seen once. Sequencing was carried out using peripheral blood. These receptors came from a woman aged 25 to 39 with COVID-19, enrolled during active disease. CDR3s include the opening cysteine and the closing phenylalanine or tryptophan. Fields, in order: J gene, V gene, D gene, clone size, CDR3 DNA, CDR3 protein. A D gene is named only where the DNA matches it firmly. The listing skips clone size in some rows; elsewhere it reads once, few, many or a size class.

>TRBJ2-3|TRBV6-2/TRBV6-3|TRBD2|once
TGTGCCAGCAGTTACTTCTTAACTAGCGGGTACACAGATACGCAGTATTTT
CASSYFLTSGYTDTQYF
>TRBJ2-7|TRBV7-9|NA|NA
TGTGCCAGCAGCTCAATCAGGGAAAACGAGCAGTACTTC
CASSSIRENEQYF
>TRBJ1-2|TRBV7-2|NA|NA
TGTGCCAGCAGCCTACGGACAGAGCTGAGCTACACCTTC
CASSLRTELSYTF
>TRBJ1-1|TRBV5-1|NA|NA
TGCGCCAGCAGCTTGCTGTTCCGGGGATCGAACACTGAAGCTTTCTTT
CASSLLFRGSNTEAFF
>TRBJ1-4|TRBV7-2|TRBD1|NA
TGTGCCAGCAGCTCGTTAGGACAGGTTCTATATGGAGGTGAAAAACTGTTTTTT
CASSSLGQVLYGGEKLFF
>TRBJ2-3|TRBV7-8|TRBD2|few
TGTGCCAGCAGCCTGATGACTAGCGTAGATACGCAGTATTTT
CASSLMTSVDTQYF
>TRBJ1-1|TRBV7-9|TRBD1|NA
TGTGCCAGCAGCGACCGACAGGGCAAGGCTTTCTTT
CASSDRQGKAFF
>TRBJ1-1|TRBV10-3|NA|NA
TGTGCCATCAGTACAGACCTGAACACTGAAGCTTTCTTT
CAISTDLNTEAFF
>TRBJ2-7|TRBV27|TRBD1|NA
TGTGCCAGCAGTTCCCCGGGACAGGGGATATACGAGCAGTACTTC
CASSSPGQGIYEQYF
>TRBJ1-2|TRBV28|NA|many
TGTGCCAGCCAACACCGTTATGGCTACACCTTC
CASQHRYGYTF
>TRBJ2-3|TRBV27|TRBD2|NA
TGTGCCAGCAGCCCTACGGTCCAGCGGGGGCAACTTAGCACAGATACGCAGTATTTT
CASSPTVQRGQLSTDTQYF
>TRBJ2-2|TRBV11-2|NA|NA
TGTGCCAGCAGCCTACTAGCTTCGAACACCGGGGAGCTGTTTTTT
CASSLLASNTGELFF
>TRBJ1-5|TRBV12-5|TRBD1|NA
TGTGCTAGTGGCTCCATCGACTTGGACAGGATTCGCAATCAGCCCCAGCATTTT
CASGSIDLDRIRNQPQHF
>TRBJ1-6|TRBV7-3|NA|NA
TGTGCCAGCAGTTTCGAGCCGAATTCACCCCTCCACTTT
CASSFEPNSPLHF
>TRBJ2-7|TRBV7-2|NA|NA
TGTGCCAGCAGCTTAACTAACCTCTACGAGCAGTACTTC
CASSLTNLYEQYF
>TRBJ1-1|TRBV18|NA|few
TGTGCCAGCTCACCCCATACAGGGAACACTGAAGCTTTCTTT
CASSPHTGNTEAFF
>TRBJ2-1|TRBV10-1|NA|few
TGCGCCAGCAGTGGGCCGGGACTGCCAACCGGCAATGAGCAGTTCTTC
CASSGPGLPTGNEQFF
>TRBJ1-6|TRBV7-8|TRBD1|NA
TGTGCCAGCAGCTTAGCTACAGGACAGGCCCAATATAGGGCCCTCCACTTT
CASSLATGQAQYRALHF
>TRBJ1-2|TRBV4-1|NA|NA
TGCGCCAGCAGCCAAGATCCCCAAGGGGGTCGCTATGGCTACACCTTC
CASSQDPQGGRYGYTF
>TRBJ2-1|TRBV11-3|NA|NA
TGTGCCAGCAGCTTAGGGCGCGGAATCAATGAGCAGTTCTTC
CASSLGRGINEQFF
>TRBJ1-1|TRBV6-5|NA|NA
TGTGCCAGCACCGAACAGGGAGGGATCACTGAAGCTTTCTTT
CASTEQGGITEAFF
>TRBJ1-4|TRBV28|TRBD1|NA
TGTGCCAGCAGCTCAGGGGGCGTATACGATGAAAAACTGTTTTTT
CASSSGGVYDEKLFF
>TRBJ1-1|TRBV18|NA|NA
TGTGCCAGCTCACCAGGAGCTGAAGCTTTCTTT
CASSPGAEAFF
>TRBJ1-2|TRBV4-3|NA|NA
TGCGCCAGCAGCCAAGGGACGGGGAACTATGGCTACACCTTC
CASSQGTGNYGYTF
>TRBJ1-6|TRBV5-4|NA|NA
TGTGCCAGCAGCACCGACCGGACTGGAACGGGGCCCCTCCACTTT
CASSTDRTGTGPLHF
>TRBJ1-5|TRBV28|NA|once
TGTGCCAGCGGGCTTAGCAATCAGCCCCAGCATTTT
CASGLSNQPQHF
>TRBJ2-7|TRBV5-1|NA|NA
TGCGCCAGCAGCTTGGAGAGTTACGAGCAGTACTTC
CASSLESYEQYF
>TRBJ1-4|TRBV24-1|TRBD1|NA
TGTGCCACCAGTGCCATGACAGGGGGGATTGAAAAACTGTTTTTT
CATSAMTGGIEKLFF
>TRBJ1-2|TRBV11-2|TRBD1|NA
TGTGCCAGCAGCTTAGGACAGGGTAACAACTATGGCTACACCTTC
CASSLGQGNNYGYTF
>TRBJ1-2|TRBV7-8|NA|NA
TGTGCCAGCAGCTTAGCGCGGGATCCTACGGGGGGCTACACCTTC
CASSLARDPTGGYTF
>TRBJ1-6|TRBV4-1|TRBD1|NA
TGCGCCAGCAGCCACTACCAGACAGGGCTTTCACCCCTCCACTTT
CASSHYQTGLSPLHF
>TRBJ1-4|TRBV7-2|TRBD1|NA
TGTGCCAGCAGCCAGGGACAGGGTGGTGAAAAACTGTTTTTT
CASSQGQGGEKLFF
>TRBJ2-5|TRBV3-1/TRBV3-2|TRBD2|NA
TGTGCCAGCAGCCCCCACAAACTAGCGGGGGGGCAGCAAGAGACCCAGTACTTC
CASSPHKLAGGQQETQYF
>TRBJ1-1|TRBV19|NA|NA
TGTGCCAGTAGTAGGGGCAGCATGAACACTGAAGCTTTCTTT
CASSRGSMNTEAFF
>TRBJ2-5|TRBV28|NA|NA
TGTGCCAGCAGTTTATCGCAGGGGGGAGAGACCCAGTACTTC
CASSLSQGGETQYF
>TRBJ2-7|TRBV7-9|NA|NA
TGTGCCAGCAGCCCCCCTGGTCCTAGCACAGGGGAGCAGTACTTC
CASSPPGPSTGEQYF
>TRBJ1-2|TRBV2|NA|NA
TGTGCCAGCAGTGACCGGAGCACCTACTATGGCTACACCTTC
CASSDRSTYYGYTF
>TRBJ1-1|TRBV6-5|NA|NA
TGTGCCAGCAGCGGACAGCCCAGTGCTTCCGAAGCTTTCTTT
CASSGQPSASEAFF
>TRBJ1-3|TRBV7-9|TRBD1|once
TGTGCCAGCATTCCATCGGGACAGGGGCGCGGAAACACCATATATTTT
CASIPSGQGRGNTIYF
>TRBJ2-5|TRBV7-8|TRBD2|NA
TGTGCCAGCAGCTTAGATGCTAGCGGGGGGGAAGAGACCCAGTACTTC
CASSLDASGGEETQYF
>TRBJ1-2|TRBV19|TRBD1|NA
TGTGCCAGTAGTATTGGGCACCGGGACAGTTCTGGCTACACCTTC
CASSIGHRDSSGYTF
>TRBJ2-7|TRBV2|NA|NA
TGTGCCAGCAGTCAACAGGTTACCTACGAGCAGTACTTC
CASSQQVTYEQYF
>TRBJ1-1|TRBV2|TRBD1|NA
TGTGCCAGCAGTTTCCACCGGGACAGCATGAACACTGAAGCTTTCTTT
CASSFHRDSMNTEAFF
>TRBJ1-2|TRBV28|NA|NA
TGTGCCAGCAGCCCGGGGGGGCGCCCAGCGGTCTATGGCTACACCTTC
CASSPGGRPAVYGYTF
>TRBJ1-5|TRBV21-1|NA|NA
TGTGCCACTGGGGGGGGCCAGCCCCAGCATTTT
CATGGGQPQHF
>TRBJ2-1|TRBV7-2|NA|NA
TGTGCCAGCAGCTTACTCAATGAGCAGTTCTTC
CASSLLNEQFF
>TRBJ1-5|TRBV27|NA|NA
TGTGCCAGCAGTTTTCGACAGGCCCCCAATAGCAATCAGCCCCAGCATTTT
CASSFRQAPNSNQPQHF
>TRBJ2-7|TRBV19|NA|NA
TGTGCCAGTAGCACACGGGACGAGCAGTACTTC
CASSTRDEQYF
>TRBJ1-2|TRBV27|NA|NA
TGTGCCAGCAGTTTAGGGTCAGGGTATGGCTACACCTTC
CASSLGSGYGYTF
>TRBJ1-5|TRBV7-8|TRBD1|NA
TGTGCCAGCAGCTCTAACAGGGGCGCCCTTAATCAGCCCCAGCATTTT
CASSSNRGALNQPQHF
>TRBJ2-3|TRBV30|NA|NA
TGTGCCTGGAGTGTAAGCCCTCTAGGGGCGCGCGGCACAGATACGCAGTATTTT
CAWSVSPLGARGTDTQYF
>TRBJ2-1|TRBV11-2|NA|NA
TGTGCCAGCAGCCCCAGGGGGGGAGGACAGGGAACATACAATGAGCAGTTCTTC
CASSPRGGGQGTYNEQFF